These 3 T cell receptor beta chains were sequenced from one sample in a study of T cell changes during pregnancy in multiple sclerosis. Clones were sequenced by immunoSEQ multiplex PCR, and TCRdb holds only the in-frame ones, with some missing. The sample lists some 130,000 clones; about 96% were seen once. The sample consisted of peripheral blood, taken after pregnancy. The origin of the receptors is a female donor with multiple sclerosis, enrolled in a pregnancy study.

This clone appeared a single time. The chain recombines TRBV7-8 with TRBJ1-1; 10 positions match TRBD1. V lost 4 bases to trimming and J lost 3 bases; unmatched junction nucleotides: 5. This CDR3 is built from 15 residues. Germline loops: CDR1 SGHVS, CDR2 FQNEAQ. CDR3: CASSSTTGGYTEAFF. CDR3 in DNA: TGTGCCAGCAGCTCTACGACAGGGGGCTACACTGAAGCTTTCTTT. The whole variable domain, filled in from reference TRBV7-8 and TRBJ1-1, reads GAGVSQSPRYKVAKRGQDVALRCDPISGHVSLFWYQQALGQGPEFLTYFQNEAQLDKSGLPSDRFFAERPEGSVSTLKIQRTQQEDSAVYLCASSSTTGGYTEAFFGQGTRLTVV.

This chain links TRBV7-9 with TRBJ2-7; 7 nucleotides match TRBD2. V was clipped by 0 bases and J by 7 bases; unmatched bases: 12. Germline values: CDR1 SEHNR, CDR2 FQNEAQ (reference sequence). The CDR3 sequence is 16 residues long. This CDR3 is CASSLAGGVVPGEQYF. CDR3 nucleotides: TGTGCCAGCAGCTTAGCGGGGGGGGTAGTACCTGGGGAGCAGTACTTC.

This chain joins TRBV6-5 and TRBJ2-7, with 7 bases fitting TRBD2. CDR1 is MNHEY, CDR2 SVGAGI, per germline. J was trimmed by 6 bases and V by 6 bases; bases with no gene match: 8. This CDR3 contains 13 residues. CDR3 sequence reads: CASSRLAGVEQYF. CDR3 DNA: TGTGCCAGCAGCCGACTAGCCGGCGTCGAGCAGTACTTC.